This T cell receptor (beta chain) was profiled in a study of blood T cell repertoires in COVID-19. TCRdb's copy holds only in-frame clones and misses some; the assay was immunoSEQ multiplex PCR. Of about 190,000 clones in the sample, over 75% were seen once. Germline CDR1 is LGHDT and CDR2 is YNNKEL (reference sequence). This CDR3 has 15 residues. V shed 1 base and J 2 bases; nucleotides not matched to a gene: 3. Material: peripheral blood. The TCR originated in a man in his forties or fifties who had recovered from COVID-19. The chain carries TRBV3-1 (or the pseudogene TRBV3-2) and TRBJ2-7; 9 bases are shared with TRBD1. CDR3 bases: TGTGCCAGCAGCCAAGGGGGACAGGGAACCTACGAGCAGTACTTC. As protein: CASSQGGQGTYEQYF.